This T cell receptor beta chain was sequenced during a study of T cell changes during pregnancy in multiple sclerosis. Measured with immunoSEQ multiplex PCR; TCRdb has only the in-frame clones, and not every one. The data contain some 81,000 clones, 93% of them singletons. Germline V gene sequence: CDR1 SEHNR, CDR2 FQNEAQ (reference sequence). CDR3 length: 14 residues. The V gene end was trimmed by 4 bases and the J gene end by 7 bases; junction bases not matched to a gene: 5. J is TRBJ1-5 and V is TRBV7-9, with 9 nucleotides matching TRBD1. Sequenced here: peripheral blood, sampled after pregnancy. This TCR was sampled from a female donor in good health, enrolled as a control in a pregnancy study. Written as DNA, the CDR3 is TGTGCCAGCAGCTCCGGGACAGGGAGCCAGCCCCAGCATTTT. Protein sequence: CASSSGTGSQPQHF.